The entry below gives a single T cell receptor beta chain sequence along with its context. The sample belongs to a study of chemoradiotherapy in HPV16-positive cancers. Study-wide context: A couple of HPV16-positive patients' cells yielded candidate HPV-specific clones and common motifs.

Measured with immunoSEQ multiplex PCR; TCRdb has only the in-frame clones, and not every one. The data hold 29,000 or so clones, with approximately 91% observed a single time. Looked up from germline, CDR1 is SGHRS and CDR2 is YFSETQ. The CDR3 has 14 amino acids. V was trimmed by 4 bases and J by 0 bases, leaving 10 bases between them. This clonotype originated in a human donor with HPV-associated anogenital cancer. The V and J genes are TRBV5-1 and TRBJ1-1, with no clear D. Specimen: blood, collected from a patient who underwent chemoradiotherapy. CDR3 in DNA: TGCGCCAGCAGCCCGGGAAGGTTGAACACTGAAGCTTTCTTT. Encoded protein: CASSPGRLNTEAFF.